The rows below give T cell receptor beta chains drawn from one sample of a study of T-cell memory formation after mild COVID-19. One entry per CDR3 protein, called by TCRdb with MiXCR from the 5' RACE reads. The sample records under 250,000 distinct CDR3 sequences, around 27% being singletons. The sample was PBMCs or a T cell subset sorted from them (not recorded which). These receptor sequences come from an adult woman who had mild COVID-19 (a few samples of this study predate the infection). Cell type and time point are not known. Both conserved end residues are part of each CDR3. The order of the fields is V gene, J gene, clone size, D gene, CDR3 DNA, CDR3 protein. D genes are given only for firm matches. The size entry is marked missing in some rows and otherwise reads once, few, many or a size class.

V gene: TRBV7-2
J gene: TRBJ2-1
clone size: few
D gene: TRBD1
CDR3 DNA: TGTGCCAGCAGCTCGTCAGGGGGTCTCACCAATGAGCAGTTCTTC
CDR3 protein: CASSSSGGLTNEQFF

V gene: TRBV5-6
J gene: TRBJ1-2
clone size: -
D gene: -
CDR3 DNA: TGTGCCAGCAGCTTGGGGGGGCGCAACTATGGCTACACCTTC
CDR3 protein: CASSLGGRNYGYTF

V gene: TRBV20-1
J gene: TRBJ1-3
clone size: -
D gene: -
CDR3 DNA: TGCAGTGCTAGCGCGTTACACTCTGGAAACACCATATATTTT
CDR3 protein: CSASALHSGNTIYF

V gene: TRBV6-6
J gene: TRBJ2-1
clone size: few
D gene: TRBD2
CDR3 DNA: TGTGCCAGCATGGCTAGCGGGAGCTCCTACAATGAGCAGTTCTTC
CDR3 protein: CASMASGSSYNEQFF

V gene: TRBV5-1
J gene: TRBJ1-2
clone size: -
D gene: TRBD1
CDR3 DNA: TGCGCCAGCAGCTATACCACACAGGGGGCGCTTTATGGCTACACCTTC
CDR3 protein: CASSYTTQGALYGYTF

V gene: TRBV6-5
J gene: TRBJ1-1
clone size: few
D gene: TRBD1
CDR3 DNA: TGTGCCAGCAGTTACTCTCGGACAGGGAACACTGAAGCTTTCTTT
CDR3 protein: CASSYSRTGNTEAFF

V gene: TRBV6-4
J gene: TRBJ2-1
clone size: -
D gene: TRBD2
CDR3 DNA: TGTGCCAGCAGTGATACTAGCGGGGAAGGGAATGAGCAGTTCTTC
CDR3 protein: CASSDTSGEGNEQFF

V gene: TRBV4-1
J gene: TRBJ2-7
clone size: few
D gene: -
CDR3 DNA: TGCGCCAGCAGCCAAGAATGGCAGTCCTACGAGCAGTACTTC
CDR3 protein: CASSQEWQSYEQYF

V gene: TRBV10-3
J gene: TRBJ2-7
clone size: -
D gene: TRBD2
CDR3 DNA: TGTGCCATCAGTGAGAGACTAGCGGGATCCTACGAGCAGTACTTC
CDR3 protein: CAISERLAGSYEQYF

V gene: TRBV7-9
J gene: TRBJ2-7
clone size: few
D gene: -
CDR3 DNA: TGTGCCAGCAGCTCACCGACTCGTTGGGACGAGCAGTACTTC
CDR3 protein: CASSSPTRWDEQYF

V gene: TRBV7-9
J gene: TRBJ2-1
clone size: few
D gene: -
CDR3 DNA: TGTGCCAGCAGCTTAGAGAGGTGGGGTGATGAGCAGTTCTTC
CDR3 protein: CASSLERWGDEQFF

V gene: TRBV7-9
J gene: TRBJ1-6
clone size: few
D gene: TRBD1
CDR3 DNA: TGTGCCAGCAGCTCGGGACAGGGGTCTTTCTATAATTCACCCCTCCACTTT
CDR3 protein: CASSSGQGSFYNSPLHF

V gene: TRBV6-2/TRBV6-3
J gene: TRBJ2-2
clone size: -
D gene: -
CDR3 DNA: TGTGCCAGCAACAAAAGGCAGCAGAACACCGGGGAGCTGTTTTTT
CDR3 protein: CASNKRQQNTGELFF

V gene: TRBV20-1
J gene: TRBJ2-1
clone size: -
D gene: TRBD2
CDR3 DNA: TGCAGTGCTAGAAAGGGGACGGGGGGGCTCACCTACAATGAGCAGTTCTTC
CDR3 protein: CSARKGTGGLTYNEQFF

V gene: TRBV9
J gene: TRBJ2-7
clone size: -
D gene: TRBD1
CDR3 DNA: TGTGCCAGCAGCGTGACAGGGGGCGTAGATTCGTACGAGCAGTACTTC
CDR3 protein: CASSVTGGVDSYEQYF

V gene: TRBV5-6
J gene: TRBJ1-1
clone size: -
D gene: TRBD1
CDR3 DNA: TGTGCCAGCAGCTTATCACCCGGACAGGGGAGGACTGAAGCTTTCTTT
CDR3 protein: CASSLSPGQGRTEAFF

V gene: TRBV20-1
J gene: TRBJ2-3
clone size: -
D gene: TRBD1
CDR3 DNA: TGCAGTGCTAGCCGGACAGGGGGGCGTCTAACAGATACGCAGTATTTT
CDR3 protein: CSASRTGGRLTDTQYF

V gene: TRBV4-2
J gene: TRBJ2-3
clone size: -
D gene: TRBD2
CDR3 DNA: TGTGCCAGCAGCCAAGATTTCGGACTAGCGGGAGTCACAGATACGCAGTATTTT
CDR3 protein: CASSQDFGLAGVTDTQYF

V gene: TRBV20-1
J gene: TRBJ1-1
clone size: -
D gene: -
CDR3 DNA: TGCAGTGCTCCAGCCATTTTAAGGGAAAACACTGAAGCTTTCTTT
CDR3 protein: CSAPAILRENTEAFF

V gene: TRBV7-9
J gene: TRBJ2-7
clone size: -
D gene: TRBD2
CDR3 DNA: TGTGCCAGCAGCCCCTCCCTAGCGGTCGAGCAGTACTTC
CDR3 protein: CASSPSLAVEQYF

V gene: TRBV15
J gene: TRBJ1-6
clone size: once
D gene: -
CDR3 DNA: TGTGCCACCAGCCGATACCGGAGCTTGGGATCTGGGTCACCCCTCCACTTT
CDR3 protein: CATSRYRSLGSGSPLHF

V gene: TRBV7-6
J gene: TRBJ2-1
clone size: -
D gene: -
CDR3 DNA: TGTGCCAGCAGCTTAGATCTAAATCTCTACAATGAGCAGTTCTTC
CDR3 protein: CASSLDLNLYNEQFF

V gene: TRBV20-1
J gene: TRBJ2-4
clone size: -
D gene: -
CDR3 DNA: TGCAGTGCTAGACATGACAAAAACATTCAGTACTTC
CDR3 protein: CSARHDKNIQYF

V gene: TRBV19
J gene: TRBJ2-2
clone size: -
D gene: TRBD1
CDR3 DNA: TGTGCCACCCTTCGGGATGGGACAGGGGGCTTCGGGGAGCTGTTTTTT
CDR3 protein: CATLRDGTGGFGELFF